The clone carrying this T cell receptor (beta chain) was recorded at least ten times. Assembly of TCR beta libraries relied on iRepertoire HTBI primers together with Arm-PCR of CDR3 regions. A single record per CDR3 protein comes from TCRdb applying MiXCR to the multiplex PCR reads. The data contain fewer than 350,000 distinct CDR3 sequences, 18% of them singletons. This CDR3 is built from 15 residues. Germline-derived CDR1 and CDR2 are SQVTM and ANQGSEA. The trim removed 3 bases at V and 6 bases at J, leaving 11 bases unmatched. The data are from a study of regulatory T cells in long-lasting Graves disease. The time point was: newly diagnosed GD, antithyroid drugs for less than 3 months. Following extraction of RNA from PBMCs, that RNA was used to make the TCR library.

Material: peripheral blood mononuclear cells (PBMCs), obtained at new diagnosis, from a patient treated with antithyroid drugs. The origin of this receptor is a female donor with Graves disease. The chain couples TRBV29-1 to TRBJ2-1; 7 nucleotides line up with TRBD1. The CDR3 spells CSVDPRDRQANEQFF. CDR3 nucleotides: TGCAGCGTTGATCCCCGGGACAGACAGGCCAATGAGCAGTTCTTC.